The 17 T cell receptor beta chains below come from one sample, sequenced in a study of blood T cell repertoires in COVID-19 (dated by TCRdb to the early 2020s). The library came from the immunoSEQ multiplex PCR assay. As stored in TCRdb, this immuneACCESS dataset retains in-frame rearrangements with V and J assigned. A fraction of the clones does not appear; measured against another copy, unresolved V genes explain less than half of the discrepancy, and the remainder lacks a known reason. The sample table contains fewer than 150,000 clones; only one count was recorded for 80% to 90% of them. Roughly 4% of the sample comes from the top ten. Sequences were obtained from peripheral blood. The receptor set was obtained from a woman aged 40 to 55 with acute or convalescent COVID-19.

The chain has TRBV9 and TRBJ1-2; D unclear. V lost 0 bases, J lost 6 bases, and 9 bases lay in between. In germline, CDR1 is SGDLS, CDR2 YYNGEE. This CDR3 spans 13 amino acids. As DNA, the CDR3 is TGTGCCAGCAGCGTAGGTACCCTACATGGCTACACCTTC. As protein: CASSVGTLHGYTF. Supplemented by reference TRBV9 and TRBJ1-2, the full variable domain reads DSGVTQTPKHLITATGQRVTLRCSPRSGDLSVYWYQQSLDQGLQFLIQYYNGEERAKGNILERFSAQQFPDLHSELNLSSLELGDSALYFCASSVGTLHGYTFGSGTRLTVV.

A note on this clone: One junction end does not reproduce the germline sequence, and a read error may be involved. The rearrangement uses TRBV3-1 (or the pseudogene TRBV3-2) and TRBJ1-2; no firm D call. Germline CDR1 and CDR2: LGHDT and YNNKEL (reference sequence). CDR3 length: 12 residues. This chain's CDR3 is CASSQVGSGLGF. In nucleotides, the CDR3 is TGTGCCAGCAGCCAAGTGGGGTCGGGGTTAGGCTTC.

The chain links TRBV7-2 to TRBJ1-1; maybe TRBD1 (6 bases). From germline, CDR1 is SGHTA and CDR2 FQGNSA. Trimming shortened V by 3 bases and J by 1 base, and 15 bases separated the two germline ends. The CDR3 runs 16 residues. CDR3 DNA sequence: TGTGCCAGCAGCTTGCTCCAGCCGACAGGGAACACTGAAGCTTTCTTT. Amino acids: CASSLLQPTGNTEAFF.

The rearrangement links TRBV7-3 to TRBJ2-1; D is possibly TRBD2 (5 bases). The V gene lost 3 bases and the J gene lost 6 bases, with 9 bases spanning the gap. Germline-derived CDR1 and CDR2 are SGHTA and FQGTGA. CDR3 length: 13 amino acids. For the CDR3, the DNA is TGTGCCAGCAGCTTTGGAGGAATCAATGAGCAGTTCTTC. It is translated as CASSFGGINEQFF.

CDR3 nucleotide sequence: TGTGCCAGTAGTATAGGTTGGCCCCTCAGGAATAATTCACCCCTCCACTTT. It encodes CASSIGWPLRNNSPLHF. This sequence joins TRBV19 and TRBJ1-6; no reliable D call. Per the germline V gene, CDR1 is LNHDA and CDR2 is SQIVND (reference sequence). V was clipped by 1 base and J by 5 bases, with 15 bases between them. The CDR3 covers 17 residues.

The V gene is TRBV5-1, the J gene TRBJ2-7; TRBD1 matches at 9 bases. V lost 3 bases and J lost 7; bases outside the gene matches: 8. CDR3 length: 14 amino acids. CDR1 is SGHRS, CDR2 YFSETQ, per germline. Here the CDR3 reads CASSSKTGGSEQYF. The CDR3 DNA follows: TGCGCCAGCAGCTCAAAGACAGGGGGAAGTGAGCAGTACTTC.

As to this clone: Other DNA sequences within the sample encode an identical CDR3. The chain carries TRBV18 and TRBJ1-2; 11 bases match TRBD1. Germline lookup yields CDR1 KGHSH and CDR2 LQKENI. V trimming: 0 bases; J trimming: 6 bases; junction bases outside the gene matches: 3. The CDR3 is made up of 15 amino acids. This CDR3 reads CASSPPGQGEHGYTF. The CDR3 coding sequence is TGTGCCAGCTCACCACCGGGACAGGGGGAGCATGGCTACACCTTC.

V and J are TRBV6-5 and TRBJ2-1, with TRBD2 matching over 9 bases. Germline CDR1 is MNHEY and CDR2 is SVGAGI. With 8 bases clipped from V and 5 bases from J, the junction kept 10 bases outside the gene matches. The CDR3 has 15 residues. CDR3: CASDWSSGANNEQFF. CDR3 nucleotide sequence: TGTGCCAGCGATTGGTCTAGCGGGGCAAACAATGAGCAGTTCTTC.

By proportion, this clone is medium-sized. The same CDR3 also results from other DNA sequences found in this sample. The rearrangement uses TRBV6-5 and TRBJ2-1; TRBD2 matches 7 bases. This CDR3 is 16 amino acids long. Per the germline V gene, CDR1 is MNHEY and CDR2 is SVGAGI. Trimming at V came to 0 bases and at J to 0 bases, leaving 2 bases not matched to a gene. Written as DNA, the CDR3 is TGTGCCAGCAGTTACTCGGGCGGGAGCTCCTACAATGAGCAGTTCTTC. This translates into CASSYSGGSSYNEQFF.

This chain connects TRBV2 to TRBJ1-3; a weak D match, TRBD1 (6 bases). The CDR3 spans 15 residues. The V and J ends lost 4 bases and 0 bases respectively, with 10 bases between them. Germline V gene lookup returns CDR1 SNHLY and CDR2 FYNNEI. The CDR3 bases are TGTGCCAGCAGTGTTGAGGGGGTCTCTGGAAACACCATATATTTT. It is translated as CASSVEGVSGNTIYF.

V usage is TRBV6-5 and J usage is TRBJ2-5; no clear D. The CDR3 has 14 amino acids. Trimming pared 6 bases from V and 2 bases from J, leaving 13 bases between. Germline V gene lookup returns CDR1 MNHEY and CDR2 SVGAGI. The CDR3 DNA follows: TGTGCCAGCAGAAGCGTCGATAGTCAAGAGACCCAGTACTTC. Protein sequence: CASRSVDSQETQYF.

In regard to this clone: Within the sample, other DNA sequences also encode this same CDR3. This chain joins TRBV7-8 and TRBJ2-3; tentative D call: TRBD1 (5 bases). V lost 1 base and J 3 bases, leaving 14 bases between the germline ends. CDR1 and CDR2 (germline): SGHVS, FQNEAQ. The CDR3 consists of 16 residues. CDR3 loop: CASSLVGHQWTDTQYF. In DNA, the CDR3 is TGTGCCAGCAGCTTAGTCGGACACCAGTGGACAGATACGCAGTATTTT.

The chain combines TRBV5-4 with TRBJ2-7; D is possibly TRBD2 (6 bases). The germline V gene encodes CDR1 SGHNT and CDR2 YYREEE (reference sequence). The germline V and J ends were trimmed by 3 bases and 6 bases, with 19 bases remaining between them. This CDR3 spans 15 amino acids. CDR3 coding DNA: TGTGCCAGCAGCTCACGGATTCTCGCGGGGACCGAGCAGTACTTC. Translated: CASSSRILAGTEQYF.

The gene calls are TRBV7-9 and TRBJ1-1; D may be TRBD1 (6 bases). The CDR3 length is 13 residues. V lost 2 bases, J lost 8 bases, and 12 bases lay in between. Germline CDR1 SEHNR, CDR2 FQNEAQ (reference sequence). The CDR3 loop reads CASSLRGSAEAFF. Here the CDR3 DNA reads TGTGCCAGCAGCTTAAGGGGGTCAGCAGAAGCTTTCTTT.

The V and J genes are TRBV7-6 and TRBJ2-7, with 7 bases aligning to TRBD1. The CDR3 is 16 residues long. Per the germline V gene, CDR1 is SGHVS and CDR2 is FNYEAQ. The ends lost 2 bases at V and 0 bases at J; junction bases unmatched: 7. The DNA of the CDR3 is TGTGCCAGCAGCTTATCAGGGACAGCGAGCTCCTACGAGCAGTACTTC. The encoded protein is CASSLSGTASSYEQYF. The full variable domain, rest sourced from reference TRBV7-6 and TRBJ2-7, is GAGVSQSPRYKVTKRGQDVALRCDPISGHVSLYWYRQALGQGPEFLTYFNYEAQQDKSGLPNDRFSAERPEGSISTLTIQRTEQRDSAMYRCASSLSGTASSYEQYFGPGTRLTVT.

This clone appeared a few times. This chain joins TRBV6-5 and TRBJ1-6, with 8 nucleotides matching TRBD1. CDR1 and CDR2 from the germline V gene are MNHEY and SVGAGI. The CDR3 is 14 residues long. The ends lost 8 bases at V and 6 bases at J; junction bases unmatched: 6. The CDR3 DNA sequence: TGTGCCAGCGGTCAGGGGGCGAGTAATTCACCCCTCCACTTT. It is translated as CASGQGASNSPLHF.

The V call is TRBV30, the J call TRBJ1-3; TRBD1 aligns across 7 bases. With 5 bases clipped from V and 0 bases from J, the junction kept 7 bases outside the gene matches. This CDR3 is built from 15 residues. Germline V gene sequence: CDR1 GTSNPN, CDR2 SVGIG (reference sequence). CDR3 loop: CAWGQVPSSGNTIYF. CDR3 nucleotide sequence: TGTGCCTGGGGACAGGTCCCCTCCTCTGGAAACACCATATATTTT.